The T cell receptor beta chain under discussion was sequenced for a study of CD8+ T cells in alopecia areata. RNA was extracted and reverse transcribed into cDNA as the sequencing template. Produced via immunoSEQ multiplex PCR; TCRdb's table is partial and in-frame only. The sample holds approximately 98,000 clones; roughly 60% are singletons and the top ten take about 20%. Trimming stripped 2 bases from V and 7 bases from J, with 8 bases between. The CDR3 sequence is 12 residues long. From germline, CDR1 is KGHSH and CDR2 LQKENI. Study observations and caveats: In scalp samples, resident alphabeta T cells of normal skin are also sequenced. Patients shared TCRs less clearly than mice did, possibly for HLA-related reasons. Across lesional scalp, and particularly alopecia totalis/universalis, clonality surpassed that of normal scalp.

As regards this clone: Antigen: not known.

V usage is TRBV18 and J usage is TRBJ1-1, with D possibly matching TRBD1 (5 bases). The clonotype comes from a human donor in good health. The sample consisted of CD8+ T cells sorted from blood. In nucleotides, the CDR3 is TGTGCCAGCTCACCAGGGGGGAATGAAGCTTTCTTT. Translated: CASSPGGNEAFF.